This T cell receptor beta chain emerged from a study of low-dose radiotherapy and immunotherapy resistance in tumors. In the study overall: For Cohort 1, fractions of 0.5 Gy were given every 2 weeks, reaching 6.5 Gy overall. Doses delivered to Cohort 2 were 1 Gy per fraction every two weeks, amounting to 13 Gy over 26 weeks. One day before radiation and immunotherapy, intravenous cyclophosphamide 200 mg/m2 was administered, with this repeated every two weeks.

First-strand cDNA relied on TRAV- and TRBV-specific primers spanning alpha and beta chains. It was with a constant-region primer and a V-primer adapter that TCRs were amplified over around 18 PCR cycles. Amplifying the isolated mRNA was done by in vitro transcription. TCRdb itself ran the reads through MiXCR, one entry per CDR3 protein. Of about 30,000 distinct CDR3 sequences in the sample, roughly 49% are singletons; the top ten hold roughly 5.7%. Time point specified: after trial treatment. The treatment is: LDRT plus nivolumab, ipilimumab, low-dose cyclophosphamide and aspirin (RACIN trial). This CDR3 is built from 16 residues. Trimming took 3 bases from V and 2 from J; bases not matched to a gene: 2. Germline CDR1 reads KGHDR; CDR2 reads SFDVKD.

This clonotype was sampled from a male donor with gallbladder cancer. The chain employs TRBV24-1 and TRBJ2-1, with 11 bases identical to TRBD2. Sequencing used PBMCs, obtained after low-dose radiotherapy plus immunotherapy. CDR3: CATSDVSGRAYNEQFF. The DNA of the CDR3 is TGTGCCACCAGTGATGTTAGCGGGAGGGCCTACAATGAGCAGTTCTTC.